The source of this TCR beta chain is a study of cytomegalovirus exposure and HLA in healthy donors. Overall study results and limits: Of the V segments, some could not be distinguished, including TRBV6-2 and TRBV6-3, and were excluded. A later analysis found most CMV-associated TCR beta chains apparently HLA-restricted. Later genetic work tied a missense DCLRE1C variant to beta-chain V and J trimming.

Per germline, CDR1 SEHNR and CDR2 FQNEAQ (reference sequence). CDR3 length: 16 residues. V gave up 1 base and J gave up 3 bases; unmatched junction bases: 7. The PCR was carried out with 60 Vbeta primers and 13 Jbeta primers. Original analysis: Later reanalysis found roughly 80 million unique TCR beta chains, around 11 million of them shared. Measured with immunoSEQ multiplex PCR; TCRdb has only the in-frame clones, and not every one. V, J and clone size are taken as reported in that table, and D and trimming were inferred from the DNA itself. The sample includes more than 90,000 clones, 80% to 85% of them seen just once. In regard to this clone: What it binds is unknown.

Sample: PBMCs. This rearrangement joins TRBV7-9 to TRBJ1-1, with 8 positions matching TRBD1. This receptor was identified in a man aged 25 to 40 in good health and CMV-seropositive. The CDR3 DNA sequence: TGTGCCAGCAGCTTAGGTCAGGGGGCTATTGACACTGAAGCTTTCTTT. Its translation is CASSLGQGAIDTEAFF.